These 16 T cell receptor beta chains came from one sample sequenced in a study of PD-1 blockade in classical Hodgkin lymphoma. The method was immunoSEQ multiplex PCR; TCRdb's version includes in-frame clones alone and lacks a portion of them. The repertoire has 90,000 to 100,000 clones, just under 95% of them found once; the top ten carry 2.5% to 3.5%. All patients relapsed after autologous stem cell transplantation, and brentuximab vedotin exposure varied. Source: peripheral blood mononuclear cells (PBMCs), taken at baseline. These receptors were collected from a human donor with classical Hodgkin lymphoma.

The rearrangement uses TRBV7-6 and TRBJ1-2, with 7 bases that match TRBD1. The CDR3 extends over 12 amino acids. V was pared by 4 bases and J by 5 bases, with 1 base of the junction left unmatched. CDR1 is SGHVS, CDR2 FNYEAQ, per germline. The CDR3 DNA is TGTGCCAGCAGCTCAGGGGGGTATGGCTACACCTTC. It specifies CASSSGGYGYTF.

This clone was observed a few times. This chain joins TRBV6-1 and TRBJ2-7; D not certain. The CDR3 sequence is 13 residues long. V dropped 7 bases and J dropped 0 bases, with 10 bases sitting between them. CDR1 MNHNS and CDR2 SASEGT come from the germline V gene. The CDR3 DNA is TGTGCCAGCAAAAGGAGTGACTCCTACGAGCAGTACTTC. This translates into CASKRSDSYEQYF.

In its sample, this clone was seen once. The chain employs TRBV7-9 and TRBJ2-1, with D perhaps matching TRBD2 (5 bases). Trimming left V 5 bases short and J 8 bases short, with 19 bases between. This CDR3 spans 15 amino acids. The germline V gene encodes CDR1 SEHNR and CDR2 FQNEAQ (reference sequence). CDR3 bases: TGTGCCAGCAGCCCTCGGACGGACCGGGGAGATGAGCAGTTCTTC. This encodes CASSPRTDRGDEQFF.

This chain connects TRBV19 to TRBJ2-5; a weak D match, TRBD1 (6 bases). Germline loops: CDR1 LNHDA, CDR2 SQIVND (reference sequence). Trimming removed 4 bases at V and 5 bases at J, with 20 bases between. The CDR3 totals 16 residues. This CDR3 reads CASSTVGDRTSETQYF. The CDR3 region has the DNA TGTGCCAGTAGTACTGTGGGAGACAGGACCTCGGAGACCCAGTACTTC. Supplemented by reference TRBV19 and TRBJ2-5, the full variable domain reads DGGITQSPKYLFRKEGQNVTLSCEQNLNHDAMYWYRQDPGQGLRLIYYSQIVNDFQKGDIAEGYSVSREKKESFPLTVTSAQKNPTAFYLCASSTVGDRTSETQYFGPGTRLLVL.

This clone was observed a handful of times. This rearrangement joins TRBV29-1 to TRBJ2-1; 8 positions match TRBD1. CDR3 length: 14 amino acids. With V trimmed by 8 bases and J by 2 bases, 8 bases remained unmatched. CDR1 is SQVTM and CDR2 is ANQGSEA in the germline V gene. The CDR3 DNA reads as TGCAGCTTTTTACAGGGGGGTACCTACAATGAGCAGTTCTTC. This codes for CSFLQGGTYNEQFF.

This clone has a single count. The chain joins TRBV7-6 to TRBJ2-5; the D gene is possibly TRBD2 (8 bases). Germline CDR1 SGHVS, CDR2 FNYEAQ. CDR3 length: 16 amino acids. The V end lost 3 bases, the J end lost 7 bases, and 21 bases lay between the germline ends. CDR3 protein: CASSLRTGGGLRTQYF. The CDR3 nucleotides read TGTGCCAGCAGCTTGAGGACAGGCGGGGGGTTGCGGACCCAGTACTTC.

V gene TRBV27 combines with J gene TRBJ2-2; D may be TRBD1 (6 bases). Deletions cut 6 bases from V and 3 bases from J, with 11 bases between. CDR1 is MNHEY, CDR2 SMNVEV, per germline (reference sequence). The CDR3 runs 14 residues. The chain's CDR3 is CASRGNRDTGELFF. The CDR3 bases are TGTGCCAGCAGAGGGAACAGGGACACCGGGGAGCTGTTTTTT.

The chain joins TRBV29-1 to TRBJ2-2; D unclear. Germline CDR1 and CDR2: SQVTM and ANQGSEA. This CDR3 region has 16 residues. Trimming pared 1 base from V and 0 bases from J, leaving 12 bases between. The DNA for the CDR3 is TGCAGCGTTGAAGTTCTTGACTCCTCGAACACCGGGGAGCTGTTTTTT. The encoded protein is CSVEVLDSSNTGELFF.

V gene TRBV15 combines with J gene TRBJ2-3; D remains ambiguous. Trimming took off 2 bases at V and 12 bases at J, with 27 bases between the two ends. The CDR3 totals 17 residues. Germline V lookup: CDR1 LNHNV, CDR2 YYDKDF (reference sequence). CDR3 nucleotides: TGTGCCACCAGCAGAACCCCAGGTGGGCACATGACCGCGGTTCAGTATTTT. It is translated as CATSRTPGGHMTAVQYF.

The chain employs TRBV6-5 and TRBJ2-3; no clear D. Germline loops: CDR1 MNHEY, CDR2 SVGAGI. V lost 5 bases to trimming and J lost 3 bases, with 6 bases between them. CDR3 length: 12 residues. CDR3 region: CASSTRTDTQYF. The CDR3 nucleotides are TGTGCCAGCAGTACGAGGACAGATACGCAGTATTTT.

The chain uses TRBV27 and TRBJ1-1, with 7 bases aligning to TRBD1. Per the germline V gene, CDR1 is MNHEY and CDR2 is SMNVEV (reference sequence). The CDR3 length is 15 residues. Trimming took 6 bases from V and 3 from J; bases not matched to a gene: 10. The CDR3 DNA reads as TGTGCCAGCAGCCACGTGACAGGGTTCTACACTGAAGCTTTCTTT. It is translated as CASSHVTGFYTEAFF.

This clone occurred a few times. V is TRBV30 and J is TRBJ1-1, with unresolved D. V was cut by 4 bases and J by 1 base, with 10 bases left in between. The CDR3 covers 13 residues. Germline assignment: CDR1 GTSNPN and CDR2 SVGIG (reference sequence). Here the CDR3 DNA reads TGTGCCTGGAACACGGTGGGGAACACTGAAGCTTTCTTT. Protein product: CAWNTVGNTEAFF.

V and J are TRBV27 and TRBJ2-5; D is perhaps TRBD1 (5 bases). The CDR3 is 16 residues long. The germline CDR1 and CDR2 sequences are MNHEY and SMNVEV (reference sequence). The germline V and J ends were trimmed by 5 bases and 4 bases, with 20 bases remaining between them. The DNA for the CDR3 is TGTGCCAGCAGTCCTCTGATCGCAGGGAAGGGAGAGACCCAGTACTTC. This translates into CASSPLIAGKGETQYF.

This clone was seen only a few times. CDR3 nucleotide sequence: TGTGCCAGTAGTACCGGGACAGGAGGCCAAGAGACCCAGTACTTC. Protein sequence: CASSTGTGGQETQYF. V gene TRBV19 combines with J gene TRBJ2-5; TRBD1 agrees at 8 bases. This CDR3 contains 15 residues. Germline CDR1 and CDR2: LNHDA and SQIVND (reference sequence). J lost 1 base, V lost 4 bases, and 5 bases had no gene match.

This clone was detected a few times. The CDR3 here is CAWSVGQGSGANVLTF. For the CDR3, the DNA is TGTGCCTGGAGTGTGGGACAGGGCTCTGGGGCCAACGTCCTGACTTTC. The chain employs TRBV30 and TRBJ2-6, with 9 bases matching TRBD1. CDR1 is GTSNPN, CDR2 SVGIG, per germline (reference sequence). The CDR3 contains 16 residues. The V and J ends lost 0 bases and 0 bases, in that order; junction bases with no gene match: 0.

As DNA, the CDR3 is TGTGCCAGTAGTAGGGGGACAGGGAACGGCTACACCTTC. This sequence encodes CASSRGTGNGYTF. The chain carries TRBV19 and TRBJ1-2; 9 bases line up with TRBD1. Germline V gene sequence: CDR1 LNHDA, CDR2 SQIVND (reference sequence). The J segment lost 8 bases and the V segment lost 4 bases, leaving 5 bases of the junction unmatched. This CDR3 comprises 13 residues.